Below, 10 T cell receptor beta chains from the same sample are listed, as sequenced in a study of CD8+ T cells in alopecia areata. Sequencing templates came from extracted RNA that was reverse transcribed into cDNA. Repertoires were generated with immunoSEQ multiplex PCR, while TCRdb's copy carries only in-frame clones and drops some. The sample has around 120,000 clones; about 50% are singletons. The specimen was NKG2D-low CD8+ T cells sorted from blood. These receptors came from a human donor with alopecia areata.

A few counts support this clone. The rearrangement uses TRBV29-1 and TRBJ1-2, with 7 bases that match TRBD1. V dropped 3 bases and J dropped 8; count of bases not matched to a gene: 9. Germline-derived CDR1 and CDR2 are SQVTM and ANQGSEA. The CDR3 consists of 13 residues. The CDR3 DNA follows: TGCAGCGTTGAGCCGACAGGGAGGGAAGGCTACACCTTC. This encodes CSVEPTGREGYTF.

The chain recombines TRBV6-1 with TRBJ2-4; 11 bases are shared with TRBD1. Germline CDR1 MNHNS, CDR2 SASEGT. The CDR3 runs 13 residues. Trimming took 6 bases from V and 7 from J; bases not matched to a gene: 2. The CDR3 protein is CASSWTGGNIQYF. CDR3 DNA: TGTGCCAGCAGCTGGACAGGGGGCAACATTCAGTACTTC.

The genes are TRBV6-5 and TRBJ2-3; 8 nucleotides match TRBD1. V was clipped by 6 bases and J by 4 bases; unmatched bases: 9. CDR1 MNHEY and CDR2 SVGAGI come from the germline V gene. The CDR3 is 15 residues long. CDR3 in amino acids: CASSQGDRPPDTQYF. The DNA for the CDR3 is TGTGCCAGCAGCCAGGGGGACAGGCCGCCAGATACGCAGTATTTT.

The CDR3 region is CSVEGTGGLSYEQYF. CDR3 sequence (DNA): TGCAGCGTTGAGGGGACAGGGGGTTTATCCTACGAGCAGTACTTC. The chain carries TRBV29-1 and TRBJ2-7; 11 bases agree with TRBD1. The J segment lost 1 base and the V segment lost 3 bases, leaving 5 bases of the junction unmatched. The germline CDR1 and CDR2 sequences are SQVTM and ANQGSEA. There are 15 residues in the CDR3.

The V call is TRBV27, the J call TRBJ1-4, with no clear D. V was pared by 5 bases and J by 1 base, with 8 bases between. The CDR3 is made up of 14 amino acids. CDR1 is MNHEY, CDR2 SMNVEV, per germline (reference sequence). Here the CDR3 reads CASSPRETNEKLFF. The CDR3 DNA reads TGTGCCAGCAGTCCGAGGGAAACTAATGAAAAACTGTTTTTT. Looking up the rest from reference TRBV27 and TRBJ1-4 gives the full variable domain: EAQVTQNPRYLITVTGKKLTVTCSQNMNHEYMSWYRQDPGLGLRQIYYSMNVEVTDKGDVPEGYKVSRKEKRNFPLILESPSPNQTSLYFCASSPRETNEKLFFGSGTQLSVL.

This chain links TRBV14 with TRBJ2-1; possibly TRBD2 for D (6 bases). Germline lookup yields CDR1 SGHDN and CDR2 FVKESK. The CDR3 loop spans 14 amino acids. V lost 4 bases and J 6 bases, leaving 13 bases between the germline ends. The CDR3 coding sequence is TGTGCCAGCAGCCGGGACTCGCCGGGCAATGAGCAGTTCTTC. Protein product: CASSRDSPGNEQFF.

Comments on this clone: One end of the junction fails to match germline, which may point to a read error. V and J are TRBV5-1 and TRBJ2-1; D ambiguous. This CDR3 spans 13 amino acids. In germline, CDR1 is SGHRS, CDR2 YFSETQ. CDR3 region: CASSLFVLNEQFF. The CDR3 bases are TGTGCCAGCAGCTTGTTTGTTTTGAATGAGCAGTTCTTC.

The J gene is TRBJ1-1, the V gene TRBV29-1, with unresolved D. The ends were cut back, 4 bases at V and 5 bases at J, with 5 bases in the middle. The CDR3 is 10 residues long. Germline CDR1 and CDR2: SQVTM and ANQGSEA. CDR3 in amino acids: CSVVATEAFF. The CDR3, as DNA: TGCAGCGTTGTAGCTACTGAAGCTTTCTTT. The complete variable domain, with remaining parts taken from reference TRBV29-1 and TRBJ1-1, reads SAVISQKPSRDICQRGTSLTIQCQVDSQVTMMFWYRQQPGQSLTLIATANQGSEATYESGFVIDKFPISRPNLTFSTLTVSNMSPEDSSIYLCSVVATEAFFGQGTRLTVV.

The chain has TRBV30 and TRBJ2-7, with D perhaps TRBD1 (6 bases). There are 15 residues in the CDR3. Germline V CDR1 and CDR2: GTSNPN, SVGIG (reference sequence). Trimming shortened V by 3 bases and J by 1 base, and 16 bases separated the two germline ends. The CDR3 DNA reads TGTGCCTGGAGCTCAACCCACGGGACATCCTACGAGCAGTACTTC. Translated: CAWSSTHGTSYEQYF.

The CDR3 DNA reads TGCAGTGCTATTTCAGATACGCAGTATTTT. Translating gives CSAISDTQYF. The V gene is TRBV20-1, the J gene TRBJ2-3; D uncertain. V gave up 4 bases and J gave up 4 bases, with 3 bases separating them. Germline values: CDR1 DFQATT, CDR2 SNEGSKA (reference sequence). This CDR3 is built from 10 residues.